The 31 T cell receptor beta chains below were found in one sample sequenced in a study of cytomegalovirus exposure and HLA in healthy donors. A multiplex PCR was run with 60 Vbeta primers and 13 Jbeta primers. TCRdb keeps only in-frame clones here, not all; method: immunoSEQ multiplex PCR. Among 150,000 to 200,000 clones listed, roughly 13% were seen once. Sequences were obtained from PBMCs. These receptors were collected from a middle-aged man in good health and CMV-seropositive.

This clone was seen more than once but under ten times. The chain carries TRBV6-5 and TRBJ1-1; tentative D call: TRBD1 (5 bases). Germline lookup yields CDR1 MNHEY and CDR2 SVGAGI. The V end lost 2 bases, the J end lost 0 bases, and 13 bases lay between the germline ends. This CDR3 comprises 16 residues. The CDR3 is CASSYAPQGMNTEAFF. The DNA of the CDR3 is TGTGCCAGCAGTTACGCCCCCCAGGGAATGAACACTGAAGCTTTCTTT.

In this sample, this clone turned up a few times. CDR3 sequence: CASSRYGGQGDRMNTEAFF. The CDR3 DNA reads as TGCGCCAGCAGCCGTTATGGAGGACAGGGGGATCGGATGAACACTGAAGCTTTCTTT. This chain links TRBV5-1 with TRBJ1-1; TRBD1 matches at 10 bases. The CDR3 totals 19 residues. CDR1 is SGHRS, CDR2 YFSETQ, per germline. V gave up 4 bases and J gave up 0 bases; unmatched junction bases: 15. The full variable domain, completed using reference TRBV5-1 and TRBJ1-1, is KAGVTQTPRYLIKTRGQQVTLSCSPISGHRSVSWYQQTPGQGLQFLFEYFSETQRNKGNFPGRFSGRQFSNSRSEMNVSTLELGDSALYLCASSRYGGQGDRMNTEAFFGQGTRLTVV.

This clone showed up just once. The chain joins TRBV7-8 to TRBJ1-3, with a tentative D call TRBD1 (5 bases). In germline, CDR1 is SGHVS, CDR2 FQNEAQ. The V end was cut by 2 bases, the J end by 2 bases, with 13 bases between. The length of the CDR3 is 16 residues. This chain's CDR3 is CASSLLRGSAGNTIYF. The CDR3 DNA follows: TGTGCCAGCAGCTTACTTCGGGGGTCGGCTGGAAACACCATATATTTT.

V and J are TRBV5-1 and TRBJ2-1; D may be TRBD1 (5 bases). The CDR3 spans 14 residues. Germline values: CDR1 SGHRS, CDR2 YFSETQ. Between the trimmed V and J ends, which lost 4 bases and 7 bases, there was a span of 15 bases. CDR3 coding DNA: TGCGCCAGCAGCCAGGGCAGGAGCGCAAATGAGCAGTTCTTC. It translates to CASSQGRSANEQFF.

This clone has more than one count but fewer than ten. The chain combines TRBV7-8 with TRBJ2-1; 8 positions agree with TRBD2. V dropped 5 bases and J dropped 4; count of bases not matched to a gene: 13. Germline CDR1 reads SGHVS; CDR2 reads FQNEAQ. This CDR3 is built from 17 residues. The CDR3 DNA reads TGTGCCAGCAGCCTAGGAGCCGGGGGGGCCAGTTACAATGAGCAGTTCTTC. Protein sequence: CASSLGAGGASYNEQFF.

The V and J genes are TRBV6-6 and TRBJ1-1; D may be TRBD1 (5 bases). The CDR3 consists of 15 residues. With 4 bases removed from V and 1 base from J, the gap between germline ends came to 13 bases. Germline-derived CDR1 and CDR2 are MNHNY and SVGAGI (reference sequence). In nucleotides, the CDR3 is TGTGCCAGCAGTTCACCCCAGGGAAGGAACACTGAAGCTTTCTTT. It codes for CASSSPQGRNTEAFF.

This chain connects TRBV11-3 to TRBJ2-3; tentative D call: TRBD2 (6 bases). This CDR3 contains 14 residues. Trimming took 4 bases from V and 3 from J, leaving 11 bases between them. CDR1 is SGHNT, CDR2 YENEEA, per germline. The CDR3 region has the DNA TGTGCCAGCAGCTCCCGGAGGGATACAGATACGCAGTATTTT. It codes for CASSSRRDTDTQYF.

This clone was found a few times. The CDR3 DNA is TGTGCCAGCAGTCACAGGGGGCCGGATGGCTACACCTTC. Protein product: CASSHRGPDGYTF. The chain is built from TRBV28 and TRBJ1-2; 9 nucleotides align to TRBD1. The ends lost 5 bases at V and 6 bases at J; junction bases unmatched: 4. Germline CDR1 is MDHEN and CDR2 is SYDVKM. This CDR3 comprises 13 residues.

V gene TRBV30 combines with J gene TRBJ2-3; perhaps TRBD2 as D (5 bases). CDR1 and CDR2 from the germline V gene are GTSNPN and SVGIG (reference sequence). The CDR3 loop spans 14 amino acids. Trimming left V 3 bases short and J 8 bases short, with 18 bases between. CDR3 sequence reads: CAWSRAAPAGTQYF. Here the CDR3 DNA reads TGTGCCTGGAGCCGAGCGGCCCCCGCGGGTACGCAGTATTTT.

This clone was detected a few times. V and J are TRBV9 and TRBJ2-3, with TRBD1 matching over 7 bases. Looked up from germline, CDR1 is SGDLS and CDR2 is YYNGEE. J lost 2 bases, V lost 0 bases, and 9 bases had no gene match. The CDR3 consists of 17 residues. The CDR3 protein is CASSVATRGSNTDTQYF. The CDR3, as DNA: TGTGCCAGCAGCGTAGCTACCAGGGGGTCCAACACAGATACGCAGTATTTT.

CDR3 sequence: CASSQTGTGFDEQYF. The CDR3, as DNA: TGTGCCAGCAGCCAAACCGGGACAGGCTTTGACGAGCAGTACTTC. The chain joins TRBV4-2 to TRBJ2-7; TRBD1 agrees at 8 bases. V gave up 2 bases and J gave up 5 bases; unmatched junction bases: 8. The CDR3 is 15 residues long. In germline, CDR1 is LGHNA, CDR2 YNFKEQ.

This clone has more than one count but fewer than ten. The rearrangement joins TRBV18 to TRBJ1-4; D unresolved. The germline V and J ends were trimmed by 1 base and 3 bases, with 6 bases remaining between them. Germline CDR1 KGHSH, CDR2 LQKENI. This CDR3 contains 14 residues. The CDR3 DNA is TGTGCCAGCTCACCACGGCAGTCTAATGAAAAACTGTTTTTT. Translation: CASSPRQSNEKLFF.

The sample holds a few counts of this clone. J is TRBJ1-2 and V is TRBV5-8; 7 bases agree with TRBD1. This CDR3 has 14 amino acids. Germline-derived CDR1 and CDR2 are SGHTS and YDEGEE. V shed 2 bases and J 4 bases; nucleotides not matched to a gene: 5. The CDR3 DNA reads as TGTGCCAGCAGCTTACCAGGGGGAGCCTATGGCTACACCTTC. It yields the protein CASSLPGGAYGYTF.

The chain has TRBV27 and TRBJ2-5; tentative D call: TRBD1 (6 bases). The J call is in doubt because the DNA end fits TRBJ2-7 better. The CDR3 has 15 amino acids. Germline V gives CDR1 MNHEY, CDR2 SMNVEV (reference sequence). The CDR3 region is CASSLSWGLSYEQYF. Written as DNA, the CDR3 is TGTGCCAGCAGTTTATCGTGGGGGCTCTCCTACGAGCAGTACTTC.

The genes are TRBV5-4 and TRBJ2-1, with D possibly TRBD2 on 6 matching bases. The CDR3 extends over 20 amino acids. The V gene's germline CDR1 is SGHNT and CDR2 YYREEE (reference sequence). V was clipped by 5 bases and J by 10 bases, with 37 bases between them. As DNA, the CDR3 is TGTGCCAGCAGACTCGGAAAAGCGGGTATGCCTCAGCGGCAGAAAGGGGAGCAGTTCTTC. As protein: CASRLGKAGMPQRQKGEQFF.

A remark on this clone: One end of the junction fails to match germline, which may point to a read error. The chain has TRBV25-1 and TRBJ1-2, with 9 bases matching TRBD1. Germline CDR1 and CDR2: MGHDK and SYGVNS. There are 11 residues in the CDR3. CDR3 in amino acids: CASSELGQGYF. The DNA for the CDR3 is TGTGCCAGCAGTGAATTGGGACAGGGTTACTTC.

This clone was seen more than once but under ten times. Other DNA sequences in the same sample also yield this CDR3. V usage is TRBV27 and J usage is TRBJ2-6; tentative D call: TRBD1 (6 bases). The CDR3 has 15 amino acids. Trimming cost V 6 bases and J 4 bases, with 13 bases left between them. Germline V gene lookup returns CDR1 MNHEY and CDR2 SMNVEV (reference sequence). CDR3 DNA sequence: TGTGCCAGCAGCTCTAGGGGGTCAGGGGCCAACGTCCTGACTTTC. It yields the protein CASSSRGSGANVLTF. The whole variable domain, remainder taken from reference TRBV27 and TRBJ2-6, is EAQVTQNPRYLITVTGKKLTVTCSQNMNHEYMSWYRQDPGLGLRQIYYSMNVEVTDKGDVPEGYKVSRKEKRNFPLILESPSPNQTSLYFCASSSRGSGANVLTFGAGSRLTVL.

V and J are TRBV27 and TRBJ2-2; D ambiguous. With 5 bases removed from V and 0 bases from J, the gap between germline ends came to 10 bases. CDR1 is MNHEY and CDR2 is SMNVEV in the germline V gene (reference sequence). CDR3 size: 15 residues. The DNA for the CDR3 is TGTGCCAGCAGTCCCGAGATAGCGAACACCGGGGAGCTGTTTTTT. Encoded protein: CASSPEIANTGELFF.

Written as DNA, the CDR3 is TGTGCCAGCAGCTTAGATCAGGGCGGCTATGGCTACACCTTC. This translates into CASSLDQGGYGYTF. This sequence joins TRBV7-9 and TRBJ1-2, with D perhaps TRBD1 (5 bases). V was shortened by 1 base and J by 4 bases, with 10 bases between the two germline ends. This CDR3 is built from 14 residues. Germline V gene data show CDR1 as SEHNR and CDR2 as FQNEAQ (reference sequence).

The chain employs TRBV19 and TRBJ2-2, with 9 bases fitting TRBD2. This CDR3 has 15 residues. J lost 6 bases, V lost 3 bases, and 5 bases had no gene match. In germline, CDR1 is LNHDA, CDR2 SQIVND (reference sequence). The CDR3 DNA reads as TGTGCCAGTAGTATGCCTAGCGGGGCCGCCGGGGAGCTGTTTTTT. It is translated as CASSMPSGAAGELFF.

This clone has just a few counts. V gene TRBV7-2 combines with J gene TRBJ2-5, with a possible D match to TRBD2 (5 bases). Germline assignment: CDR1 SGHTA and CDR2 FQGNSA. This CDR3 has 14 residues. Trimming took off 2 bases at V and 5 bases at J, with 12 bases between the two ends. The DNA of the CDR3 is TGTGCCAGCAGCTTAAGTTGGACGGGGGAGACCCAGTACTTC. This translates into CASSLSWTGETQYF.

This clone has a handful of counts. V usage is TRBV5-1 and J usage is TRBJ2-5, with 7 positions matching TRBD2. The CDR3 contains 14 residues. V shed 10 bases, J shed 5 bases, and the junction held 14 bases outside the gene matches. The germline V gene has CDR1 SGHRS and CDR2 YFSETQ. The CDR3 DNA is TGCGCCTCATCCCCAAGCGGGGCTGGGGAGACCCAGTACTTC. This translates into CASSPSGAGETQYF. The whole variable domain, filled in from reference TRBV5-1 and TRBJ2-5, reads KAGVTQTPRYLIKTRGQQVTLSCSPISGHRSVSWYQQTPGQGLQFLFEYFSETQRNKGNFPGRFSGRQFSNSRSEMNVSTLELGDSALYLCASSPSGAGETQYFGPGTRLLVL.

This clone has a handful of counts. The chain joins TRBV2 to TRBJ1-2; TRBD1 agrees at 7 bases. V gave up 3 bases and J gave up 3 bases; unmatched junction bases: 4. CDR1 is SNHLY, CDR2 FYNNEI, per germline. The CDR3 sequence is 14 residues long. CDR3 loop: CASSDRGIDYGYTF. In nucleotides, the CDR3 is TGTGCCAGCAGTGACAGGGGGATAGACTATGGCTACACCTTC.

This clone appeared a few times. The chain uses TRBV6-6 and TRBJ2-2, with TRBD2 identical over 8 bases. The CDR3 contains 15 residues. Germline V CDR1 and CDR2: MNHNY, SVGAGI (reference sequence). After removal of 5 bases from V and 0 bases from J, the junction contained 2 bases not matched to a gene. The CDR3 DNA follows: TGTGCCAGCAGTCGTAGCGGGGCGAACACCGGGGAGCTGTTTTTT. It codes for CASSRSGANTGELFF.

This clone was detected a few times. The V and J genes are TRBV27 and TRBJ1-5; D unresolved. There are 12 residues in the CDR3. Germline loops: CDR1 MNHEY, CDR2 SMNVEV (reference sequence). Between the trimmed V and J ends, which lost 3 bases and 5 bases, there was a span of 5 bases. This chain's CDR3 is CASSFQDQPQHF. For the CDR3, the DNA is TGTGCCAGCAGTTTTCAGGATCAGCCCCAGCATTTT.

CDR3 sequence reads: CASRRYRGNTEAFF. In DNA form, the CDR3 reads TGTGCCAGCAGGCGTTATAGGGGGAACACTGAAGCTTTCTTT. V and J are TRBV6-5 and TRBJ1-1; the D gene is possibly TRBD1 (5 bases). The germline V gene has CDR1 MNHEY and CDR2 SVGAGI. V lost 6 bases, J lost 1 base, and 12 bases lay in between. The CDR3 extends over 14 amino acids.

This clone showed up just a few times. This rearrangement joins TRBV6-5 to TRBJ1-2; no clear D gene. This CDR3 region has 13 residues. V was clipped by 6 bases and J by 1 base, with 9 bases between them. CDR1 is MNHEY and CDR2 is SVGAGI in the germline V gene. CDR3 residues: CASRRTDNYGYTF. The CDR3 DNA follows: TGTGCCAGCAGGAGAACTGATAACTATGGCTACACCTTC.

This clone showed up just a few times. The CDR3, as DNA: TGTGCCAGCAGCGAGACAGGGGGCACGCAGTTCTTC. Translation: CASSETGGTQFF. This chain connects TRBV2 to TRBJ2-1; 10 bases align to TRBD1. The CDR3 has 12 amino acids. Germline loops: CDR1 SNHLY, CDR2 FYNNEI. Trimming cost V 6 bases and J 12 bases; bases outside gene matches: 5.

This clone has more than one count but fewer than ten. The chain couples TRBV2 to TRBJ2-1, with 7 bases aligning to TRBD2. CDR1 SNHLY and CDR2 FYNNEI come from the germline V gene. This CDR3 has 12 residues. With V trimmed by 6 bases and J by 7 bases, 3 bases remained unmatched. CDR3 in amino acids: CASSREGNEQFF. The CDR3 DNA reads as TGTGCCAGCAGCAGGGAGGGGAATGAGCAGTTCTTC.

This clone was seen more than once but under ten times. The chain employs TRBV5-1 and TRBJ2-3, with 8 bases fitting TRBD2. CDR1 is SGHRS and CDR2 is YFSETQ in the germline V gene. This CDR3 contains 18 residues. Trimming at V came to 1 base and at J to 2 bases, leaving 12 bases not matched to a gene. The chain's CDR3 is CASSLLGGGTKITDTQYF. The CDR3 DNA sequence: TGCGCCAGCAGCTTGTTGGGCGGGGGGACGAAAATCACAGATACGCAGTATTTT.

The chain employs TRBV25-1 and TRBJ1-6; 9 nucleotides agree with TRBD1. V was pared by 7 bases and J by 3 bases, with 1 base of the junction left unmatched. There are 14 residues in the CDR3. Germline CDR1 reads MGHDK; CDR2 reads SYGVNS. The CDR3 sequence is CASKGQGYNSPLHF. The CDR3 coding sequence is TGTGCCAGCAAGGGACAGGGCTATAATTCACCCCTCCACTTT.